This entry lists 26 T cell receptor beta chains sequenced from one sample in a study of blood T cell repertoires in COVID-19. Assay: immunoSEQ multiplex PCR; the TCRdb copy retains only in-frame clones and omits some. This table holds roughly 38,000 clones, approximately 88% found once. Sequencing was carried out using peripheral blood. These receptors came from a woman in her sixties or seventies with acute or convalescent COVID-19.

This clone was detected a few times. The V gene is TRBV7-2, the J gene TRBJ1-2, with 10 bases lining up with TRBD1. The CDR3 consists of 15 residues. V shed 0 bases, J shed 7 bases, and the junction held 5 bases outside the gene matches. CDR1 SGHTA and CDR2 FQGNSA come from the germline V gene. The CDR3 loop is CASSLAPTGGGGYTF. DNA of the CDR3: TGTGCCAGCAGCTTAGCCCCGACAGGGGGCGGTGGCTACACCTTC.

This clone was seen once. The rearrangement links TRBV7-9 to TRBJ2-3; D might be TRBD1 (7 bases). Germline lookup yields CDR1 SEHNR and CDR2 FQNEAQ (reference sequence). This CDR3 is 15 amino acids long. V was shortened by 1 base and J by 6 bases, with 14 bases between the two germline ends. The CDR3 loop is CASSLVLAGGDTQYF. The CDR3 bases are TGTGCCAGCAGCTTAGTTCTGGCAGGGGGGGATACGCAGTATTTT.

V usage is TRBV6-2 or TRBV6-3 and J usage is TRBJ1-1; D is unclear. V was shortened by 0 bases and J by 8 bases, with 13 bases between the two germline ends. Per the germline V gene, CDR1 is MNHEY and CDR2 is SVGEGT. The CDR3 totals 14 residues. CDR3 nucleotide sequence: TGTGCCAGCAGTTACTCTAGGCAGGCAAACGAAGCTTTCTTT. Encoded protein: CASSYSRQANEAFF.

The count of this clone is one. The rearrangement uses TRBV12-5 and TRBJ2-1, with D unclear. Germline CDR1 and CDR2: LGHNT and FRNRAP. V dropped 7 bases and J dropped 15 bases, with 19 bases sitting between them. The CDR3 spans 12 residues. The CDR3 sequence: CASAPVVRHRFF. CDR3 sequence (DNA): TGTGCTAGTGCCCCCGTTGTGAGACATCGGTTCTTC.

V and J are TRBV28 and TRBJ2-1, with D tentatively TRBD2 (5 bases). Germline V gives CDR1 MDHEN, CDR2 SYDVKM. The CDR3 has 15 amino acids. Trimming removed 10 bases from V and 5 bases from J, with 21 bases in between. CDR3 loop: CAIAAGPDGNNEQFF. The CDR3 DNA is TGTGCCATCGCCGCCGGGCCCGACGGGAACAATGAGCAGTTCTTC.

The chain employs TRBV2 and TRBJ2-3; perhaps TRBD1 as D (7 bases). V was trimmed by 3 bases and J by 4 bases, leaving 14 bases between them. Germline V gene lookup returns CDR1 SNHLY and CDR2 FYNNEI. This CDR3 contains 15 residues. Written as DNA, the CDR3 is TGTGCCAGCAGTGACTCAGGGGGGTTAGCAGATACGCAGTATTTT. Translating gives CASSDSGGLADTQYF.

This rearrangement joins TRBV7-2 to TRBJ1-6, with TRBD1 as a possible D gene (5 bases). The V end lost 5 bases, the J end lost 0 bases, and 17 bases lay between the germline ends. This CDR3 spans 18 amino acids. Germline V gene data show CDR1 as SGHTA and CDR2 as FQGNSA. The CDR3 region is CASSLTGGKSSYNSPLHF. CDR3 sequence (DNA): TGTGCCAGCAGCCTCACCGGGGGAAAAAGCTCCTATAATTCACCCCTCCACTTT.

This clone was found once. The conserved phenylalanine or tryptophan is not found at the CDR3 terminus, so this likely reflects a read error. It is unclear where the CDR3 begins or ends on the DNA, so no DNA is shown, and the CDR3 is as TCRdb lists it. CDR3 sequence: CASESSGNL. The chain is built from TRBV21-1 and TRBJ2-7; no DNA check was done on the table's D call, TRBD2. TRBV21-1 is annotated as a pseudogene. Ends included, the CDR3 has 9 residues.

The CDR3 region has the DNA TGTGCCAGCAGGCCCGGGACAGGGAGGGCTGAAGCTTTCTTT. This sequence encodes CASRPGTGRAEAFF. V is TRBV5-5 and J is TRBJ1-1, with 9 nucleotides matching TRBD1. With V trimmed by 5 bases and J by 6 bases, 8 bases remained unmatched. Germline CDR1 is SGHKS and CDR2 is YYEKEE (reference sequence). The CDR3 spans 14 residues.

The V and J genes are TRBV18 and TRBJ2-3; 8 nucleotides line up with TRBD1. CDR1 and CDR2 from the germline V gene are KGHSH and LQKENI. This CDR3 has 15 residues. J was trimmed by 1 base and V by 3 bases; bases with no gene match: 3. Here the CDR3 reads CASSPQGQGTDTQYF. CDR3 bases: TGTGCCAGCTCACCCCAGGGACAGGGCACAGATACGCAGTATTTT.

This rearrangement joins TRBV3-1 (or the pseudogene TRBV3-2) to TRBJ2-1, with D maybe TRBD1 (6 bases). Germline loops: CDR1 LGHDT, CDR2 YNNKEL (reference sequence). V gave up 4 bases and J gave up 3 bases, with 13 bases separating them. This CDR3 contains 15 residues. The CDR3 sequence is CASSRLTGRYNEQFF. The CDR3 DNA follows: TGTGCCAGCAGCCGGTTAACAGGGCGCTACAATGAGCAGTTCTTC.

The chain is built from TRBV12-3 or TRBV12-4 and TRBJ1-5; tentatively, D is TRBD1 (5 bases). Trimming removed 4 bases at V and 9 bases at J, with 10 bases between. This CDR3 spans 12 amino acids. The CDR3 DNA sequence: TGTGCCAGCAGTTCCTCCGGGGGGCCCCAGCATTTT. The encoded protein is CASSSSGGPQHF.

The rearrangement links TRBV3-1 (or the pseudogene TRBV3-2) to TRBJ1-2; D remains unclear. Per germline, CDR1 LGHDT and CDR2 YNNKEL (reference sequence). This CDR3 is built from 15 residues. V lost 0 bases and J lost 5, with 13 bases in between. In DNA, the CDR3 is TGTGCCAGCAGCCAAGAACCGGGAAAACGGTATGGCTACACCTTC. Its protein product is CASSQEPGKRYGYTF.

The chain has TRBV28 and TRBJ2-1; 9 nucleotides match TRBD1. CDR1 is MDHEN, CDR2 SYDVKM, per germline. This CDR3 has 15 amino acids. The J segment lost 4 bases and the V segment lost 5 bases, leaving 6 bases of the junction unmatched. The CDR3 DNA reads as TGTGCCAGCAGTCCCCCGGGACAGGGATACAATGAGCAGTTCTTC. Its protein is CASSPPGQGYNEQFF.

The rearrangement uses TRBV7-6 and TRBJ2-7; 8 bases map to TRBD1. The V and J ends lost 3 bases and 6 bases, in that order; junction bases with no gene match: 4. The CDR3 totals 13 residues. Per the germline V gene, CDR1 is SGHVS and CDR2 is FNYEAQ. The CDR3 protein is CASSFGTGGEQYV. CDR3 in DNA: TGTGCCAGCAGCTTCGGAACAGGGGGCGAGCAGTACGTC.

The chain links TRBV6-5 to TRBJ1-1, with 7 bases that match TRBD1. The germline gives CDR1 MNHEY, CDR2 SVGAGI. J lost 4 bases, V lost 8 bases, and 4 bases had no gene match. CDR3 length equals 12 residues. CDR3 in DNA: TGTGCCAGCCAAAGACAGGGCACTGAAGCTTTCTTT. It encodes CASQRQGTEAFF.

The CDR3 coding sequence is TGTGCCAGCAGTTACCAGGGGGCCTATCAGCCCCAGCATTTT. Amino acid sequence: CASSYQGAYQPQHF. This rearrangement joins TRBV6-5 to TRBJ1-5; 8 nucleotides agree with TRBD1. V shed 2 bases and J 5 bases; nucleotides not matched to a gene: 2. The germline V gene encodes CDR1 MNHEY and CDR2 SVGAGI. The length of the CDR3 is 14 residues.

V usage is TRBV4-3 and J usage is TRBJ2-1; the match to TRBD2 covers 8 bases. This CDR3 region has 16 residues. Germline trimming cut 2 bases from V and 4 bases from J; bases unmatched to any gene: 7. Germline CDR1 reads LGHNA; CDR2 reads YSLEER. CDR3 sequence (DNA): TGCGCCAGCAGCCAATTGATATCTAGCGGGTACAATGAGCAGTTCTTC. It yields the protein CASSQLISSGYNEQFF.

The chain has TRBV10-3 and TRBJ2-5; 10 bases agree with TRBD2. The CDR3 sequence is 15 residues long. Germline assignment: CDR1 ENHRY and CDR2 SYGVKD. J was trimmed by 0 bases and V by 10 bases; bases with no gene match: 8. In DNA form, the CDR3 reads TGTGCCAGTCACCCCGGACTAGCGGACCAAGAGACCCAGTACTTC. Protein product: CASHPGLADQETQYF.

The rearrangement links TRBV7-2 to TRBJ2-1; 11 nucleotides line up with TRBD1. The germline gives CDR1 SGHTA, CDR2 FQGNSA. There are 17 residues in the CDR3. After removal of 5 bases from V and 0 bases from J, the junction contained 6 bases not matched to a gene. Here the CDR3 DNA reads TGTGCCAGCAGCCCGGACAGGGGGCTAGTCTCCTACAATGAGCAGTTCTTC. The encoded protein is CASSPDRGLVSYNEQFF.

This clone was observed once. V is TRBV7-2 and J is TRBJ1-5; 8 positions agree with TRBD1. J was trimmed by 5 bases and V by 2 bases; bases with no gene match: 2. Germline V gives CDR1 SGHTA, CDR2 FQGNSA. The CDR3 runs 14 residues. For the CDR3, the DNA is TGTGCCAGCAGCTTAAGACAGGGGCATCAGCCCCAGCATTTT. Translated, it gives CASSLRQGHQPQHF.

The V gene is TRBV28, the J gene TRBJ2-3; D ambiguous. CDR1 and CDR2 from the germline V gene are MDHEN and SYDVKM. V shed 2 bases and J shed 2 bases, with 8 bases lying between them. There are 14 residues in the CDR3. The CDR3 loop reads CASSLGQATDTQYF. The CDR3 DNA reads TGTGCCAGCAGTTTAGGGCAGGCCACAGATACGCAGTATTTT.

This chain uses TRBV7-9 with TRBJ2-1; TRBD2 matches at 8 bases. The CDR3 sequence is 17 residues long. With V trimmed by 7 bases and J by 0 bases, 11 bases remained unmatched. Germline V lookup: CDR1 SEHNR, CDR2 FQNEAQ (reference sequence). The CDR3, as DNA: TGTGCCAGCACCCCCACGGGGGGGGATAGCTCCTACAATGAGCAGTTCTTC. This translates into CASTPTGGDSSYNEQFF. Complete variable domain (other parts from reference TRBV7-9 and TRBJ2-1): DTGVSQNPRHKITKRGQNVTFRCDPISEHNRLYWYRQTLGQGPEFLTYFQNEAQLEKSRLLSDRFSAERPKGSFSTLEIQRTEQGDSAMYLCASTPTGGDSSYNEQFFGPGTRLTVL.

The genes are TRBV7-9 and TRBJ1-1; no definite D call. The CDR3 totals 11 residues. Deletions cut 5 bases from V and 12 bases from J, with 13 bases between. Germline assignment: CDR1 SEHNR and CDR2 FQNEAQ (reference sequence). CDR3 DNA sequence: TGTGCCAGCAGCCTAGACCTCACTCCTTTCTTT. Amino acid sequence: CASSLDLTPFF.

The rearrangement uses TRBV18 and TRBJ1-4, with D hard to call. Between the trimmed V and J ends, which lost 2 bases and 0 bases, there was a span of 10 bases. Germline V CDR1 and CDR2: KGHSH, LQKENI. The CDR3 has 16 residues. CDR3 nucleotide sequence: TGTGCCAGCTCACCAATCGCCCAGTCAACTAATGAAAAACTGTTTTTT. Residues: CASSPIAQSTNEKLFF.

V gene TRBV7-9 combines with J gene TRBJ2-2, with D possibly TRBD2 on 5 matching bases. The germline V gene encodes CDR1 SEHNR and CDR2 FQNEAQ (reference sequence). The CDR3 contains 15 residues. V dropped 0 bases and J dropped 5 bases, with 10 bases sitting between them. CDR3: CASSLAGDRTGELFF. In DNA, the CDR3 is TGTGCCAGCAGCTTAGCGGGAGATCGGACCGGGGAGCTGTTTTTT. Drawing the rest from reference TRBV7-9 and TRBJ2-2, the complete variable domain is DTGVSQNPRHKITKRGQNVTFRCDPISEHNRLYWYRQTLGQGPEFLTYFQNEAQLEKSRLLSDRFSAERPKGSFSTLEIQRTEQGDSAMYLCASSLAGDRTGELFFGEGSRLTVL.